This TCR beta chain was identified in a study of T cells expressing NK-cell markers. At the level of the study: It was from sorted CD3+CD56+NKG2C+, CD3+CD56+NKG2C- and CD3+CD56-NKG2C+ T cells that TCR beta repertoires came.

General study results and limits: Of the CD8+ T cells in roughly 6 donors, about 1.0-8% belonged to dominant NKG2C+ clonotypes. It remained uncertain whether the expanded NKG2C+ T cell clones were specific for HCMV antigens.

Production of TCR beta cDNA relied on 5'RACE template switching with UMIs. One entry per CDR3 protein, without DNA, is what TCRdb gives after re-calling the 5' RACE reads. Across 250,000 to 300,000 distinct CDR3 sequences, the top ten clones capture around 0.37% of the sample. Of note for this clonotype: As yet, its antigen is unknown.

The CDR3 length is 11 residues. CDR1 is KGHDR, CDR2 SFDVKD, per germline. The receptor was derived from a young man in good health. Specimen: blood T cells: a sorted CD56 or NKG2C T cell subset, CD4+ or CD8+ T cells, or bulk PBMC T cells (not recorded which). The J gene is TRBJ2-3, the V gene TRBV24-1; TCRdb reports TRBD2, a call that lacks DNA to check it against. CDR3: CAAGRGDTQYF.